Described below is a single TCR beta chain sequence and its context. This entry belongs to a study of blood T cell repertoires in COVID-19. Background on the study: Sites in the United States, Italy and Spain provided acute and convalescent COVID-19 samples.

How the authors handled the data: Reference gene primers were amplified, and this amplification served to estimate nucleated cell counts. Clones were read by immunoSEQ multiplex PCR, and TCRdb kept only the in-frame ones, dropping some. V and J calls plus clone size are reproduced from that table; the DNA served to infer D and trimming. The table shows over 150,000 clones, with roughly four fifths occurring only once. This CDR3 spans 13 amino acids. Germline-derived CDR1 and CDR2 are MRHNA and SNTAGT. Trimming shortened V by 3 bases and J by 5 bases, and 11 bases separated the two germline ends. Seattle's enrolled individuals joined amid active infection and were then monitored longitudinally.

The chain joins TRBV6-4 to TRBJ2-7; unclear D gene. The sample comprised peripheral blood. The clonotype originates from a woman older than 75 with COVID-19, enrolled during active disease. CDR3 DNA sequence: TGTGCCAGCAGTGAGAGGCCCGGCCACGAGCAGTACTTC. Translation gives CASSERPGHEQYF.